Below, 27 T cell receptor beta chains from the same sample are listed, as sequenced in a study of resident and recirculating memory T cells in vitiligo. Profiled with immunoSEQ multiplex PCR; TCRdb holds only in-frame clones, not every one. The sample yields tens of thousands of clones, roughly 90% seen once. The material sequenced was blood. The origin of the receptors is a male donor with vitiligo.

This chain joins TRBV6-5 and TRBJ1-2; 10 nucleotides agree with TRBD1. From germline, CDR1 is MNHEY and CDR2 SVGAGI. Trimming removed 5 bases from V and 8 bases from J; junction bases left unmatched: 8. CDR3 length equals 14 residues. As DNA, the CDR3 is TGTGCCAGCAGTGTCGCGGGACAGGGGCCCGGCTACACCTTC. It encodes CASSVAGQGPGYTF.

The rearrangement links TRBV6-1 to TRBJ1-5; no reliable D call. The V and J ends lost 4 bases and 8 bases respectively, with 21 bases between them. Germline CDR1 reads MNHNS; CDR2 reads SASEGT. The CDR3 length is 16 residues. This CDR3 reads CASSARRRQLDEPQHF. The CDR3 bases are TGTGCCAGCAGTGCACGACGGAGGCAGCTTGACGAGCCCCAGCATTTT.

As to this clone: Mismatch with germline at one junction end may stem from a read error. The same CDR3 also results from other DNA sequences found in this sample. The rearrangement links TRBV18 to TRBJ1-1, with 8 bases fitting TRBD1. CDR1 and CDR2 (germline): KGHSH, LQKENI. The CDR3 covers 13 residues. The CDR3 bases are TGTGCCAGCTCCCCACAGGGGGACACTGAAGCTTTCTTT. Translation gives CASSPQGDTEAFF.

The V and J genes are TRBV7-2 and TRBJ2-3; tentative D call: TRBD2 (6 bases). The germline CDR1 and CDR2 sequences are SGHTA and FQGNSA. The CDR3 length is 15 residues. The V end lost 2 bases, the J end lost 1 base, and 10 bases lay between the germline ends. CDR3 loop: CASSLSSVGTDTQYF. In DNA, the CDR3 is TGTGCCAGCAGCTTATCTAGCGTGGGCACAGATACGCAGTATTTT.

This rearrangement joins TRBV7-9 to TRBJ2-6, with D tentatively TRBD1 (5 bases). V lost 0 bases, J lost 4 bases, and 10 bases lay in between. Germline CDR1 is SEHNR and CDR2 is FQNEAQ (reference sequence). This CDR3 is built from 16 residues. The CDR3 bases are TGTGCCAGCAGCTTAGCAATTTCAGGGGGGGCCAACGTCCTGACTTTC. This gives the protein CASSLAISGGANVLTF.

This clone was observed once. The chain uses TRBV4-3 and TRBJ2-2; D may be TRBD1 (5 bases). Germline CDR1 is LGHNA and CDR2 is YSLEER. Trimming cost V 4 bases and J 1 base, with 7 bases left between them. The CDR3 consists of 14 residues. The CDR3 DNA reads as TGCGCCAGCAGCCGGGGCCTGAACACCGGGGAGCTGTTTTTT. As protein: CASSRGLNTGELFF.

The rearrangement links TRBV30 to TRBJ2-5, with 12 bases matching TRBD2. The V gene's germline CDR1 is GTSNPN and CDR2 SVGIG (reference sequence). After removal of 2 bases from V and 5 bases from J, the junction contained 9 bases not matched to a gene. The CDR3 has 16 residues. The CDR3 region is CAWSYPSGGAGETQYF. The DNA for the CDR3 is TGTGCCTGGAGTTATCCTAGCGGGGGGGCCGGGGAGACCCAGTACTTC.

The chain recombines TRBV28 with TRBJ1-2; D ambiguous. The CDR3 is 11 residues long. Trimming took 6 bases from V and 5 from J, leaving 7 bases between them. The V gene's germline CDR1 is MDHEN and CDR2 SYDVKM. The CDR3 spells CASRTAYGYTF. The CDR3 nucleotides are TGTGCCAGCAGAACAGCATATGGCTACACCTTC.

This chain joins TRBV10-3 and TRBJ2-3; D gene unclear. The CDR3 covers 13 residues. The ends were cut back, 4 bases at V and 4 bases at J, with 9 bases in the middle. Germline CDR1 is ENHRY and CDR2 is SYGVKD. The CDR3 DNA reads TGTGCCATCAGTGCTTCGGCGGCAGATACGCAGTATTTT. Translation gives CAISASAADTQYF.

The chain recombines TRBV6-5 with TRBJ2-7; 7 bases fit TRBD1. Germline trimming cut 6 bases from V and 0 bases from J; bases unmatched to any gene: 8. CDR1 is MNHEY, CDR2 SVGAGI, per germline. The CDR3 sequence is 15 residues long. The CDR3 spells CASSRDSRGSYEQYF. The CDR3 nucleotides read TGTGCCAGCAGCAGGGACAGCCGAGGCTCCTACGAGCAGTACTTC.

The chain joins TRBV15 to TRBJ2-5; D perhaps matches TRBD2 (5 bases). The CDR3 is made up of 14 amino acids. V shed 1 base and J shed 1 base, with 7 bases lying between them. CDR1 is LNHNV and CDR2 is YYDKDF in the germline V gene (reference sequence). The CDR3, as DNA: TGTGCCACCAGCAGAGCGAGCGGCCAAGAGACCCAGTACTTC. As protein: CATSRASGQETQYF.

The chain is built from TRBV28 and TRBJ2-7, with 9 bases lining up with TRBD1. V shed 8 bases, J shed 4 bases, and the junction held 21 bases outside the gene matches. Germline CDR1 and CDR2: MDHEN and SYDVKM. This CDR3 contains 18 residues. The CDR3 DNA sequence: TGTGCCAGCGTAGGGGACAGGGACTTTGCGGAGGGACTATACGAGCAGTACTTC. Protein: CASVGDRDFAEGLYEQYF. The complete variable domain, with remaining parts taken from reference TRBV28 and TRBJ2-7, reads DVKVTQSSRYLVKRTGEKVFLECVQDMDHENMFWYRQDPGLGLRLIYFSYDVKMKEKGDIPEGYSVSREKKERFSLILESASTNQTSMYLCASVGDRDFAEGLYEQYFGPGTRLTVT.

V gene TRBV7-2 combines with J gene TRBJ2-1; D is perhaps TRBD2 (5 bases). Looked up from germline, CDR1 is SGHTA and CDR2 is FQGNSA. This CDR3 is 15 amino acids long. The V end was cut by 5 bases, the J end by 6 bases, with 17 bases between. The CDR3 DNA is TGTGCCAGCAGCCCGAGGACTTGGTTGAGCAATGAGCAGTTCTTC. It encodes CASSPRTWLSNEQFF.

The chain has TRBV5-1 and TRBJ1-1, with D possibly matching TRBD1 (5 bases). The ends were cut back, 0 bases at V and 2 bases at J, with 14 bases in the middle. The CDR3 is 16 residues long. Germline loops: CDR1 SGHRS, CDR2 YFSETQ. DNA for the CDR3: TGCGCCAGCAGCTTGGTGACGGGGGGAAGAAACACTGAAGCTTTCTTT. Its translation: CASSLVTGGRNTEAFF.

The chain employs TRBV6-6 and TRBJ2-2; the D is unclear. This CDR3 has 15 residues. V shed 4 bases and J shed 1 base, with 10 bases lying between them. CDR1 is MNHNY, CDR2 SVGAGI, per germline (reference sequence). The CDR3 sequence: CASSSADGNTGELFF. For the CDR3, the DNA is TGTGCCAGCAGTTCCGCGGATGGGAACACCGGGGAGCTGTTTTTT.

The J gene is TRBJ2-7, the V gene TRBV5-8; D unresolved. With 5 bases removed from V and 7 bases from J, the gap between germline ends came to 10 bases. Germline lookup yields CDR1 SGHTS and CDR2 YDEGEE. The CDR3 is 11 amino acids. CDR3 DNA sequence: TGTGCCAGCAGACTCTTCAGGGAGCAGTACTTC. This sequence encodes CASRLFREQYF. The entire variable domain, with the rest obtained from reference TRBV5-8 and TRBJ2-7, is as follows: EAGVTQSPTHLIKTRGQQATLRCSPISGHTSVYWYQQALGLGLQFLLWYDEGEERNRGNFPPRFSGRQFPNYSSELNVNALELEDSALYLCASRLFREQYFGPGTRLTVT.

This chain connects TRBV5-1 to TRBJ1-1; TRBD1 matches 8 bases. With 3 bases clipped from V and 5 bases from J, the junction kept 6 bases outside the gene matches. Germline V gene sequence: CDR1 SGHRS, CDR2 YFSETQ. The CDR3 totals 14 residues. CDR3 DNA: TGCGCCAGCAGCTCCAGGGGGCCGGGGACTGAAGCTTTCTTT. Translated: CASSSRGPGTEAFF.

This rearrangement joins TRBV6-1 to TRBJ2-7; 8 positions agree with TRBD1. The V gene's germline CDR1 is MNHNS and CDR2 SASEGT. The CDR3 is 14 residues long. V lost 2 bases to trimming and J lost 3 bases; unmatched junction nucleotides: 3. CDR3 sequence: CASSESDRGYEQYF. The CDR3 bases are TGTGCCAGCAGTGAATCTGACAGGGGCTACGAGCAGTACTTC.

The J gene is TRBJ1-2, the V gene TRBV7-2; D may be TRBD1 (6 bases). Trimming took 5 bases from V and 4 from J, leaving 14 bases between them. The CDR3 consists of 14 residues. The germline V gene has CDR1 SGHTA and CDR2 FQGNSA. The CDR3, as DNA: TGTGCCAGCAGCCCTACAGGGCCCCTCTATGGCTACACCTTC. This sequence encodes CASSPTGPLYGYTF.

The chain links TRBV10-3 to TRBJ2-1, with D possibly matching TRBD2 (6 bases). This CDR3 comprises 15 residues. Germline-derived CDR1 and CDR2 are ENHRY and SYGVKD. The V and J ends lost 0 bases and 9 bases respectively, with 15 bases between them. The CDR3 loop is CAISESMGGSAEQFF. As DNA, the CDR3 is TGTGCCATCAGTGAGTCGATGGGGGGTTCGGCTGAGCAGTTCTTC.

This clone was seen once. This chain links TRBV29-1 with TRBJ2-5; the match to TRBD2 covers 7 bases. Germline V gives CDR1 SQVTM, CDR2 ANQGSEA. V lost 2 bases and J lost 5; bases outside the gene matches: 2. The CDR3 has 12 amino acids. CDR3 sequence (DNA): TGCAGCGTTGAAAGGGGAGGGGAGACCCAGTACTTC. Protein sequence: CSVERGGETQYF. Drawing the rest from reference TRBV29-1 and TRBJ2-5, the complete variable domain is SAVISQKPSRDICQRGTSLTIQCQVDSQVTMMFWYRQQPGQSLTLIATANQGSEATYESGFVIDKFPISRPNLTFSTLTVSNMSPEDSSIYLCSVERGGETQYFGPGTRLLVL.

The chain employs TRBV7-9 and TRBJ2-2; 8 nucleotides match TRBD2. Germline CDR1 reads SEHNR; CDR2 reads FQNEAQ (reference sequence). CDR3 size: 18 residues. V shed 4 bases, J shed 3 bases, and the junction held 13 bases outside the gene matches. This CDR3 reads CASSSRGGRLKDTGELFF. The CDR3 DNA sequence: TGTGCCAGCAGCTCCCGGGGGGGGCGCCTCAAGGACACCGGGGAGCTGTTTTTT.

The CDR3: CASSQRQGPNTIYF. In DNA, the CDR3 is TGTGCCAGCAGCCAGCGACAGGGTCCAAACACCATATATTTT. V gene TRBV6-5 combines with J gene TRBJ1-3, with TRBD1 matching over 7 bases. The V gene's germline CDR1 is MNHEY and CDR2 SVGAGI. The CDR3 consists of 14 residues. The J segment lost 6 bases and the V segment lost 6 bases, leaving 8 bases of the junction unmatched.

The gene calls are TRBV5-4 and TRBJ2-3; maybe TRBD2 (6 bases). Trimming removed 4 bases at V and 4 bases at J, with 22 bases between. This CDR3 comprises 17 residues. CDR1 and CDR2 (germline): SGHNT, YYREEE (reference sequence). The CDR3 DNA sequence: TGTGCCAGCAGCCCCTGGGGGGTCCCCGCGCAAGCAGATACGCAGTATTTT. Protein: CASSPWGVPAQADTQYF. Full variable domain (rest looked up from reference TRBV5-4 and TRBJ2-3): ETGVTQSPTHLIKTRGQQVTLRCSSQSGHNTVSWYQQALGQGPQFIFQYYREEENGRGNFPPRFSGLQFPNYSSELNVNALELDDSALYLCASSPWGVPAQADTQYFGPGTRLTVL.

The chain is built from TRBV2 and TRBJ1-2; TRBD1 aligns across 9 bases. With 5 bases clipped from V and 2 bases from J, the junction kept 9 bases outside the gene matches. This CDR3 has 16 amino acids. Looked up from germline, CDR1 is SNHLY and CDR2 is FYNNEI. The CDR3 DNA follows: TGTGCCAGCAGTACCTCGGGACAGGGCAGAAACTATGGCTACACCTTC. Its translation: CASSTSGQGRNYGYTF.

The gene calls are TRBV20-1 and TRBJ2-3; a weak D match, TRBD2 (6 bases). V was cut by 5 bases and J by 9 bases, with 12 bases left in between. Per the germline V gene, CDR1 is DFQATT and CDR2 is SNEGSKA (reference sequence). CDR3 length equals 11 residues. CDR3 residues: CSAPWGVTQYF. For the CDR3, the DNA is TGCAGTGCTCCGTGGGGGGTAACGCAGTATTTT.

The chain has TRBV7-2 and TRBJ1-1; maybe TRBD1 (6 bases). Germline values: CDR1 SGHTA, CDR2 FQGNSA. The V gene lost 8 bases and the J gene lost 4 bases, with 17 bases spanning the gap. The CDR3 is made up of 14 amino acids. The CDR3 spells CASLAGGGATEAFF. DNA for the CDR3: TGTGCCAGCCTCGCTGGTGGGGGGGCCACTGAAGCTTTCTTT.